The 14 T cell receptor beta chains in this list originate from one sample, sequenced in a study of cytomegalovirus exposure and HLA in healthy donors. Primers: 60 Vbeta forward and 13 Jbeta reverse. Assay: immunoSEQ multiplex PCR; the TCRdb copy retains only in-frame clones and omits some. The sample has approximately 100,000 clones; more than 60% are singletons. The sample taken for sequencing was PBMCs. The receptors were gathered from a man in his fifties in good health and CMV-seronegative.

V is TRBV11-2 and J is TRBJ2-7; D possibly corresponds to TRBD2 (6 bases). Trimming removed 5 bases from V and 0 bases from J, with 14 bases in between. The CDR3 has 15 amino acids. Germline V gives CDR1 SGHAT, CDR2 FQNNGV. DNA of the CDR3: TGTGCCAGCAGCACCGAAAGCGGGTTCTCCTACGAGCAGTACTTC. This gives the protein CASSTESGFSYEQYF.

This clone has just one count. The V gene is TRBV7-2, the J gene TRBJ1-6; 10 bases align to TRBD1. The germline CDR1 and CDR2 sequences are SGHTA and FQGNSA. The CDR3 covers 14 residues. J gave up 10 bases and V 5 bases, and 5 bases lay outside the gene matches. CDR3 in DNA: TGTGCCAGCAGCCTTGGACAGGGGGAATCACCCCTCCACTTT. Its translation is CASSLGQGESPLHF.

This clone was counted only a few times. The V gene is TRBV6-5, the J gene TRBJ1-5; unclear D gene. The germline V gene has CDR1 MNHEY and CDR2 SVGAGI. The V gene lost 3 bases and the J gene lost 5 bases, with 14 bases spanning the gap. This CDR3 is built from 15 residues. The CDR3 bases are TGTGCCAGCAGTTATACCGCCGGGAATGATCAGCCCCAGCATTTT. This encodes CASSYTAGNDQPQHF.

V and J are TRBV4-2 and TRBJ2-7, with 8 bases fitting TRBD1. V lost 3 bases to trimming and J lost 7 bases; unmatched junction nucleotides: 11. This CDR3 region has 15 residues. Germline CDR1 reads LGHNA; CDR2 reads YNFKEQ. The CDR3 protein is CASSQSFGQGGEQYF. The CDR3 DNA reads TGTGCCAGCAGCCAGTCCTTTGGACAGGGAGGTGAGCAGTACTTC.

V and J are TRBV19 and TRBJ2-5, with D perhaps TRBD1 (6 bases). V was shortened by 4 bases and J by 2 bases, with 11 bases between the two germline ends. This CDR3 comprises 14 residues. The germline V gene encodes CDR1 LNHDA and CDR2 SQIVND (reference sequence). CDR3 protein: CASSRDRKQETQYF. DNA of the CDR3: TGTGCCAGTAGTAGAGACAGGAAGCAAGAGACCCAGTACTTC.

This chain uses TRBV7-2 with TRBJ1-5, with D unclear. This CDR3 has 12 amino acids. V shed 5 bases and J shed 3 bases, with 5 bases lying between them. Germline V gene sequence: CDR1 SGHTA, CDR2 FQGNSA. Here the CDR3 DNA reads TGTGCCAGCAGCCCAGTCAATCAGCCCCAGCATTTT. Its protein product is CASSPVNQPQHF.

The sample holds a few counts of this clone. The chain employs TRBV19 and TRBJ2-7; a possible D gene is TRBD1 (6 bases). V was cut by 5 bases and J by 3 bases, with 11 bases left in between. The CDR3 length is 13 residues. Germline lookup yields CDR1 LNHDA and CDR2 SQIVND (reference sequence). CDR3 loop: CASSSDRYYEQYF. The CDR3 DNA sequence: TGTGCCAGTAGTTCGGACAGATACTACGAGCAGTACTTC.

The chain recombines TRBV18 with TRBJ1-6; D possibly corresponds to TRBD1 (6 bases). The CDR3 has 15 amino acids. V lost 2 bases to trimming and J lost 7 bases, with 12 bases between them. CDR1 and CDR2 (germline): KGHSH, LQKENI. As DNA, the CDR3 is TGTGCCAGCTCACCATCGGACAGCGAAAATTCACCCCTCCACTTT. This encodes CASSPSDSENSPLHF.

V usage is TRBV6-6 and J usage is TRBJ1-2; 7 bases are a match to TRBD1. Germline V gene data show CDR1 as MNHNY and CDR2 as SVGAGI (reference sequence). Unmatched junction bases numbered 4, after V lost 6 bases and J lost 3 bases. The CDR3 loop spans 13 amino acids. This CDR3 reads CASSITGDYGYTF. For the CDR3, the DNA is TGTGCCAGCAGCATTACAGGGGACTATGGCTACACCTTC.

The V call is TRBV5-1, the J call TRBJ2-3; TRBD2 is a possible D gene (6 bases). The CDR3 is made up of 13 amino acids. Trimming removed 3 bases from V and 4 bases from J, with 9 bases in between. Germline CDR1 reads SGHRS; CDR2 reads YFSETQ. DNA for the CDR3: TGCGCCAGCAGCTGGAGGGCGGCAGATACGCAGTATTTT. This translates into CASSWRAADTQYF.

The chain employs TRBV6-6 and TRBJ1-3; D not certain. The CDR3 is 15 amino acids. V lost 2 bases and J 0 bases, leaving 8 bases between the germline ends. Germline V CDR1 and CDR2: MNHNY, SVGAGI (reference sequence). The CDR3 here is CASSYRGSSGNTIYF. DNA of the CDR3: TGTGCCAGCAGTTACCGAGGGAGCTCTGGAAACACCATATATTTT.

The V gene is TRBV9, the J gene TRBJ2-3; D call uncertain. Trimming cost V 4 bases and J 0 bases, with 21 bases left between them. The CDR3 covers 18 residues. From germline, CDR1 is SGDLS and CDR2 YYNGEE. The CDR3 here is CASSPSFAGPFSTDTQYF. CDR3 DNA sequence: TGTGCCAGCAGCCCTTCGTTCGCAGGTCCCTTTAGCACAGATACGCAGTATTTT.

The chain's CDR3 is CASSLGQTYNEQFF. DNA for the CDR3: TGTGCCAGCAGCCTTGGACAGACCTACAATGAGCAGTTCTTC. This chain connects TRBV7-9 to TRBJ2-1; TRBD1 might be the D (6 bases). The CDR3 spans 14 residues. Germline V gene data show CDR1 as SEHNR and CDR2 as FQNEAQ (reference sequence). The germline V and J ends were trimmed by 5 bases and 2 bases, with 10 bases remaining between them. The full variable domain, in which reference TRBV7-9 and TRBJ2-1 provide the parts outside the CDR3, is DTGVSQNPRHKITKRGQNVTFRCDPISEHNRLYWYRQTLGQGPEFLTYFQNEAQLEKSRLLSDRFSAERPKGSFSTLEIQRTEQGDSAMYLCASSLGQTYNEQFFGPGTRLTVL.

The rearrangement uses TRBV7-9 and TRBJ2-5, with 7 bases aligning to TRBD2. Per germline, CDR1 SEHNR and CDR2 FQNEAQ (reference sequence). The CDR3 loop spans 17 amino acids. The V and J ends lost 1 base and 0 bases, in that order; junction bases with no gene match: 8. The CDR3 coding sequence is TGTGCCAGCAGCTTAGTAGTCGGGGGGTTGTACCAAGAGACCCAGTACTTC. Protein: CASSLVVGGLYQETQYF.